The 20 T cell receptor beta chains listed next were all sequenced from one sample in a study of T-cell memory formation after mild COVID-19. TCRdb recomputed calls from the 5' RACE reads with MiXCR, one row per CDR3 protein. The sample records about 160,000 distinct CDR3 sequences, 25% to 40% being singletons. The source material was PBMCs or a T cell subset sorted from them (not recorded which). These TCRs come from an adult woman who had mild COVID-19 (a few samples of this study predate the infection). Cell type and time point are not known.

The sample holds a few counts of this clonotype. The gene calls are TRBV13 and TRBJ2-5; 8 bases align to TRBD1. The length of the CDR3 is 16 residues. V shed 5 bases and J 5 bases; nucleotides not matched to a gene: 13. CDR1 and CDR2 (germline): PRHDT, FYEKMQ (reference sequence). In nucleotides, the CDR3 is TGTGCCAGCAGCCTATACTGGGACAGGTTCTCGGAGACCCAGTACTTC. It yields the protein CASSLYWDRFSETQYF.

The J gene is TRBJ1-1, the V gene TRBV7-2, with D possibly TRBD1 on 6 matching bases. Germline V CDR1 and CDR2: SGHTA, FQGNSA. The CDR3 covers 12 residues. V was shortened by 4 bases and J by 6 bases, with 9 bases between the two germline ends. The CDR3 reads CASSWDTSEAFF. In nucleotides, the CDR3 is TGTGCCAGCAGCTGGGACACGTCTGAAGCTTTCTTT.

The chain recombines TRBV20-1 with TRBJ1-1; 7 bases line up with TRBD1. Germline-derived CDR1 and CDR2 are DFQATT and SNEGSKA (reference sequence). This CDR3 contains 12 residues. Unmatched junction bases numbered 11, after V lost 6 bases and J lost 10 bases. CDR3 sequence (DNA): TGCAGTGCCCCTGGGACAGCATCGCTAGCTTTCTTT. Protein: CSAPGTASLAFF.

This chain links TRBV7-2 with TRBJ2-7; D is possibly TRBD1 or TRBD2 (6 bases each). The germline gives CDR1 SGHTA, CDR2 FQGNSA. Trimming removed 5 bases from V and 2 bases from J, with 16 bases in between. CDR3 size: 15 residues. The CDR3, as DNA: TGTGCCAGCAGCCTGGGGGGCGGGGAGACCTACGAGCAGTACTTC. Translation gives CASSLGGGETYEQYF.

The chain recombines TRBV5-1 with TRBJ2-1; D possibly uses TRBD1 or TRBD2 (5 bases each). CDR3 length equals 15 residues. CDR1 is SGHRS, CDR2 YFSETQ, per germline. The V end lost 5 bases, the J end lost 3 bases, and 15 bases lay between the germline ends. The DNA of the CDR3 is TGCGCCAGCAGGGTCTCTAGTGGGGGCTACAATGAGCAGTTCTTC. This gives the protein CASRVSSGGYNEQFF.

The chain combines TRBV19 with TRBJ2-7; tentative D call: TRBD1 (6 bases). Trimming removed 6 bases at V and 6 bases at J, with 12 bases between. The CDR3 is made up of 12 amino acids. Germline V gene data show CDR1 as LNHDA and CDR2 as SQIVND (reference sequence). The CDR3 DNA sequence: TGTGCCAGTAGCACTCCCAGGGGCGAGCAGTACTTC. This encodes CASSTPRGEQYF.

The sample holds a few counts of this clonotype. The rearrangement joins TRBV7-8 to TRBJ1-1; D is undetermined. This CDR3 comprises 15 residues. The V and J ends lost 1 base and 11 bases respectively, with 20 bases between them. CDR1 and CDR2 from the germline V gene are SGHVS and FQNEAQ. CDR3 residues: CASSLVSQIIVKAFF. The CDR3 region has the DNA TGTGCCAGCAGCTTAGTAAGCCAAATAATAGTTAAGGCTTTCTTT.

There are a few counts of this clonotype. This rearrangement joins TRBV5-1 to TRBJ2-3; D gene uncertain. Germline assignment: CDR1 SGHRS and CDR2 YFSETQ. The CDR3 sequence is 14 residues long. Trimming shortened V by 0 bases and J by 2 bases, and 7 bases separated the two germline ends. The CDR3 reads CASSLDSNTDTQYF. CDR3 sequence (DNA): TGCGCCAGCAGCTTGGACTCTAACACAGATACGCAGTATTTT.

This clonotype showed up just a few times. The chain employs TRBV4-1 and TRBJ2-1; a possible D gene is TRBD1 (5 bases). V lost 4 bases and J 3 bases, leaving 16 bases between the germline ends. The CDR3 has 16 residues. Germline values: CDR1 MGHRA, CDR2 YSYEKL. DNA of the CDR3: TGCGCCAGCAGCCCGACGACCAGGGTAAACTACAATGAGCAGTTCTTC. This translates into CASSPTTRVNYNEQFF.

V gene TRBV29-1 combines with J gene TRBJ2-3; the match to TRBD1 covers 8 bases. CDR3 length: 18 residues. Losses at the gene ends were 4 bases for V and 4 bases for J; bases not matched to a gene: 19. CDR1 is SQVTM, CDR2 ANQGSEA, per germline. The CDR3 spells CSVVKSLLGTGSSDTQYF. The CDR3 DNA is TGCAGCGTTGTAAAGTCTCTCCTTGGGACAGGAAGCTCAGATACGCAGTATTTT.

Only a few counts were recorded for this clonotype. The chain couples TRBV20-1 to TRBJ1-1, with a tentative D call TRBD1 (6 bases). This CDR3 is 18 amino acids long. Trimming left V 0 bases short and J 10 bases short, with 30 bases between. Germline V gene data show CDR1 as DFQATT and CDR2 as SNEGSKA (reference sequence). This CDR3 reads CSARDASLPGRGGSGAFF. CDR3 sequence (DNA): TGCAGTGCTAGAGACGCGTCCCTCCCCGGCAGGGGAGGATCCGGAGCTTTCTTT.

This clonotype was counted between two and nine times. The rearrangement uses TRBV7-9 and TRBJ2-5; TRBD2 aligns across 15 bases. CDR1 and CDR2 from the germline V gene are SEHNR and FQNEAQ (reference sequence). J lost 5 bases, V lost 5 bases, and 3 bases had no gene match. This CDR3 is 15 amino acids long. DNA for the CDR3: TGTGCCAGCAGCCACGGACTAGCGGGAGGGGAGACCCAGTACTTC. Its protein product is CASSHGLAGGETQYF.

The table lists this clonotype with a few counts. The chain links TRBV24-1 to TRBJ2-3, with D hard to call. The CDR3 spans 16 residues. Germline V gene lookup returns CDR1 KGHDR and CDR2 SFDVKD. Between the trimmed V and J ends, which lost 0 bases and 0 bases, there was a span of 9 bases. The CDR3 DNA sequence: TGTGCCACCAGTGATTTGTATCCCGGGAGCACAGATACGCAGTATTTT. Translating gives CATSDLYPGSTDTQYF.

V and J are TRBV11-2 and TRBJ2-5; D is unclear. The CDR3 extends over 15 amino acids. CDR1 is SGHAT and CDR2 is FQNNGV in the germline V gene. V lost 5 bases to trimming and J lost 3 bases, with 16 bases between them. The CDR3 DNA sequence: TGTGCCAGCAGCCCTGGAATCCGGGTCGAAGAGACCCAGTACTTC. Translating gives CASSPGIRVEETQYF.

The CDR3 here is CASILGGTSGTNEQFF. In DNA, the CDR3 is TGTGCCAGCATCCTGGGGGGGACTAGCGGGACCAATGAGCAGTTCTTC. V usage is TRBV13 and J usage is TRBJ2-1; 13 bases map to TRBD2. Trimming removed 7 bases from V and 6 bases from J; junction bases left unmatched: 9. Germline V gene lookup returns CDR1 PRHDT and CDR2 FYEKMQ (reference sequence). The CDR3 consists of 16 residues. The full variable domain, rest sourced from reference TRBV13 and TRBJ2-1, is AAGVIQSPRHLIKEKRETATLKCYPIPRHDTVYWYQQGPGQDPQFLISFYEKMQSDKGSIPDRFSAQQFSDYHSELNMSSLELGDSALYFCASILGGTSGTNEQFFGPGTRLTVL.

A few counts support this clonotype. The chain links TRBV24-1 to TRBJ2-1; D tentatively reads TRBD1 or TRBD2 (5 bases each). CDR1 is KGHDR, CDR2 SFDVKD, per germline. The CDR3 runs to 17 residues. The V end was cut by 7 bases, the J end by 1 base, with 19 bases between. CDR3 loop: CATSNPEGTGSYNEQFF. The CDR3 DNA sequence: TGTGCCACCAGCAACCCCGAGGGGACGGGTTCCTACAATGAGCAGTTCTTC.

In DNA form, the CDR3 reads TGTGCCAGCAGCACCGGCCGGGACCGAGATTGGTTGAATTCACCCCTCCACTTT. Its protein product is CASSTGRDRDWLNSPLHF. The chain employs TRBV3-2 and TRBJ1-6; TRBD1 is taken as the D call from the table, unchecked against the DNA. TRBV3-2 represents a pseudogene. The CDR3 consists of 18 residues.

The chain has TRBV3-1 and TRBJ1-2; D might be TRBD1 (5 bases). The CDR3 covers 15 residues. Germline loops: CDR1 LGHDT, CDR2 YNNKEL (reference sequence). V lost 0 bases to trimming and J lost 4 bases, with 12 bases between them. The CDR3 DNA sequence: TGTGCCAGCAGCCAAGAACGCGGCGGGGCCTATGGCTACACCTTC. This sequence encodes CASSQERGGAYGYTF.

This clonotype was found many times. The chain joins TRBV29-1 to TRBJ1-2; D is uncertain. Trimming took off 2 bases at V and 8 bases at J, with 15 bases between the two ends. The CDR3 is made up of 13 amino acids. Germline CDR1 reads SQVTM; CDR2 reads ANQGSEA. CDR3 sequence (DNA): TGCAGCGTTGAACAGCCAGCACTTGGGGGCTACACCTTC. This translates into CSVEQPALGGYTF.

This clonotype was observed a handful of times. This sequence joins TRBV12-3 or TRBV12-4 and TRBJ2-1; D gene uncertain. V was clipped by 0 bases and J by 5 bases, with 14 bases between them. The CDR3 spans 16 residues. The CDR3 is CASSLAPPGNHNEQFF. The CDR3, as DNA: TGTGCCAGCAGTTTAGCCCCCCCCGGCAATCACAATGAGCAGTTCTTC.